The clone carrying this TCR beta chain is medium-sized within its sample. A single record per CDR3 protein comes from TCRdb applying MiXCR to the PCR reads. The table includes 9,500 to 13,000 distinct CDR3 sequences, 57% detected once. The CDR3 runs 13 residues. Trimming took off 6 bases at V and 3 bases at J, with 9 bases between the two ends. The sample originates from a study of tumor-infiltrating lymphocytes in oesophageal squamous cell carcinoma. The sequencing sample was made of esophageal tumor tissue. This sequence originates from a male donor with esophageal squamous cell carcinoma. J is TRBJ1-5 and V is TRBV12-3 or TRBV12-4, with TRBD1 as a possible D gene (6 bases). The CDR3 sequence: CASRGANNQPQHF. CDR3 bases: TGTGCCAGCAGGGGGGCTAACAATCAGCCCCAGCATTTT.